This T cell receptor beta chain stems from a study of control samples from healthy donors and cancer patients. Libraries were prepared by immunoSEQ multiplex PCR; TCRdb keeps only in-frame clonotypes and omits some of them. The table lists about 160,000 clones, roughly 93% of them singletons. This clone was seen only once. The CDR3 totals 15 residues. The V gene lost 7 bases and the J gene lost 3 bases, with 15 bases spanning the gap. Germline V gene data show CDR1 as KGHDR and CDR2 as SFDVKD. The clonotype was recovered from a young man in good health. Sequencing was performed on blood. The rearrangement uses TRBV24-1 and TRBJ2-1; D is uncertain. DNA of the CDR3: TGTGCCACCAGCAGTCAGTTCCCCCGCTACAATGAGCAGTTCTTC. It yields the protein CATSSQFPRYNEQFF.